A selection of T cell receptor beta chains follows, all from one sample in a study of T cells in Graves' hyperthyroidism and ophthalmopathy. TCRdb reanalysed the multiplex PCR reads using MiXCR and keeps one entry per CDR3 protein. The repertoire consists of about 570,000 distinct CDR3 sequences, with about 45% occurring once and the leading ten covering around a fifth. The sample consisted of peripheral blood or thyroid tissue (not recorded which). The receptors here all came from an adult woman with Graves' disease, either hyperthyroidism or ophthalmopathy (not recorded which). CDR3s include the opening cysteine and the closing phenylalanine or tryptophan. Fields, in order: V gene, clone size, D gene, J gene, CDR3 DNA, CDR3 protein. The D gene is left open where the match is weak. Only some rows state a clone size, as once, few, many or a class for expanded clones.

V: TRBV12-3/TRBV12-4
size: many
D: TRBD1
J: TRBJ2-7
DNA: TGTGCCAGCACTCTTCAGGGGGTCTCCTACGAGCAGTACTTC
CDR3: CASTLQGVSYEQYF

V: TRBV20-1
size: .
D: .
J: TRBJ2-2
DNA: TGCAGTGCTATGGGGTCCGGGGAGCTGTTTTTT
CDR3: CSAMGSGELFF

V: TRBV25-1
size: once
D: .
J: TRBJ1-6
DNA: TGTGCCAGCTTGGCCCAGGGTGGCGATTCACCCCTCCACTTT
CDR3: CASLAQGGDSPLHF

V: TRBV11-2
size: .
D: .
J: TRBJ1-5
DNA: TGTGCCAGCAGCTTAGAAGACAGAGTCAATCAGCCCCAGCATTTT
CDR3: CASSLEDRVNQPQHF

V: TRBV19
size: many
D: .
J: TRBJ1-4
DNA: TGTGCCAGTATGTCCGGACTAACTTTTGGTGAAAAACTGTTTTTT
CDR3: CASMSGLTFGEKLFF

V: TRBV7-8
size: many
D: TRBD1
J: TRBJ1-5
DNA: TGTGCCAGCAGCTTAGCCGGGACAGGGGCCTTAAATCAGCCCCAGCATTTT
CDR3: CASSLAGTGALNQPQHF

V: TRBV5-1
size: few
D: .
J: TRBJ1-1
DNA: TGCGCCAGCAGCTTGCAGAAGCACACTGAAGCTTTCTTT
CDR3: CASSLQKHTEAFF

V: TRBV29-1
size: .
D: .
J: TRBJ1-1
DNA: TGCAGCGGAACTGTTAGGACTGAAGCTTTCTTT
CDR3: CSGTVRTEAFF

V: TRBV7-2
size: .
D: .
J: TRBJ1-1
DNA: TGTGCCAGCACACAATTTGACAAGAACACTGAAGCTTTCTTT
CDR3: CASTQFDKNTEAFF

V: TRBV29-1
size: few
D: .
J: TRBJ1-5
DNA: TGCAGCGTTGGGGCAGGGGACCAGCCCCAGCATTTT
CDR3: CSVGAGDQPQHF

V: TRBV20-1
size: once
D: .
J: TRBJ1-4
DNA: TGCAGTGCTAGAGGTGGTAGTGGGATATACGAAAAACTGTTTTTT
CDR3: CSARGGSGIYEKLFF

V: TRBV10-3
size: few
D: TRBD1
J: TRBJ1-2
DNA: TGTGCCACCCGACAGGGAACGGATGGCTACACCTTC
CDR3: CATRQGTDGYTF

V: TRBV5-1
size: many
D: TRBD2
J: TRBJ2-5
DNA: TGCGCCAGCAGCTTTGCGGGAGGCCAAGAGACCCAGTACTTC
CDR3: CASSFAGGQETQYF

V: TRBV20-1
size: .
D: .
J: TRBJ1-2
DNA: TGCAGTGCTAGAGTAGGGGCGACCTATGGCTACACCTTC
CDR3: CSARVGATYGYTF

V: TRBV7-9
size: .
D: .
J: TRBJ1-5
DNA: TGTGCCATCACGCCTCGGGAAGAGACCCAGCATTTT
CDR3: CAITPREETQHF

V: TRBV20-1
size: .
D: .
J: TRBJ2-2
DNA: TGCAGTGCTAGAGATGGCCCGGGAGCCGGGGAGCTGTTTTTT
CDR3: CSARDGPGAGELFF

V: TRBV20-1
size: .
D: .
J: TRBJ1-5
DNA: TGCAGTGCTAGAGGGAGGGGGGAGTCGAGCGAGCATTTT
CDR3: CSARGRGESSEHF

V: TRBV4-1
size: many
D: TRBD2
J: TRBJ2-1
DNA: TGCGCCAGCAGCCAACCCCGGGCTAGCGGAGCACAGTTCTTC
CDR3: CASSQPRASGAQFF

V: TRBV4-1
size: many
D: .
J: TRBJ1-2
DNA: TGCGCCAGCAGCCAAGGAACAGGCAGCTATGGCTACACCTTC
CDR3: CASSQGTGSYGYTF

V: TRBV5-1
size: many
D: .
J: TRBJ2-7
DNA: TGCGCCAGCAGAGTGGGAGATGGCTACGAGCAGTACTTC
CDR3: CASRVGDGYEQYF

V: TRBV10-2
size: many
D: .
J: TRBJ1-6
DNA: TGCGCCAGCAGTGGGGGGGAGGATTCACCCCTCCACTTT
CDR3: CASSGGEDSPLHF

V: TRBV28
size: few
D: .
J: TRBJ2-7
DNA: TGTGCCAGCAGGTCCCCCCCAGACTACGAGCAGTACTTC
CDR3: CASRSPPDYEQYF

V: TRBV20-1
size: many
D: TRBD2
J: TRBJ2-7
DNA: TGCAGTGCCCTCACCCGGCTAGCGGGAGGTCACGAGCAGTACTTC
CDR3: CSALTRLAGGHEQYF

V: TRBV7-9
size: .
D: TRBD1
J: TRBJ2-7
DNA: TGTGCCAGCAGCCCGAGACAGGGTAACGAGCAGTACTTC
CDR3: CASSPRQGNEQYF

V: TRBV7-3
size: many
D: .
J: TRBJ1-3
DNA: TGTGCCAGCAGCTTAACAGGGGGCTCTGGAAACACCATATATTTT
CDR3: CASSLTGGSGNTIYF

V: TRBV7-9
size: .
D: TRBD1
J: TRBJ2-2
DNA: TGTGCCAGCAGCACGCCCCGGGACAGCTTTCGGGTAAATGGCGGGGAGCTGTTTTTT
CDR3: CASSTPRDSFRVNGGELFF

V: TRBV20-1
size: .
D: TRBD1
J: TRBJ2-7
DNA: TGCAGTGCCAGCAGCCACCGGGACAGGAACTACGAGCAGTACTTC
CDR3: CSASSHRDRNYEQYF

V: TRBV10-3
size: many
D: TRBD2
J: TRBJ2-7
DNA: TGTGCCATCAGTGAGCCCAGAGCGGGGAGGGGCGAGCAGTACTTC
CDR3: CAISEPRAGRGEQYF

V: TRBV29-1
size: .
D: .
J: TRBJ1-2
DNA: TGCAGCGTTGGGGGAAGCAAAGATGCTAACTATGGCTACACCTTC
CDR3: CSVGGSKDANYGYTF

V: TRBV7-3
size: many
D: .
J: TRBJ1-6
DNA: TGTGCCAGCAGTCCGATGGGGGGCGATACCCTCCACTTT
CDR3: CASSPMGGDTLHF

V: TRBV4-2
size: many
D: .
J: TRBJ2-7
DNA: TGTGCCAGCAGCCAAGGACAGCAAGGCCACGAGCAGTACTTC
CDR3: CASSQGQQGHEQYF

V: TRBV20-1
size: many
D: TRBD2
J: TRBJ2-7
DNA: TGCAGTGCTAGAGGTCCCGGGACTAGCGGGTCGGCGTACGAGCAGTACTTC
CDR3: CSARGPGTSGSAYEQYF

V: TRBV20-1
size: .
D: TRBD1
J: TRBJ1-2
DNA: TGCAGTGCGTGGGACAGGGGCGAAAACTATGGCTACACCTTC
CDR3: CSAWDRGENYGYTF

V: TRBV29-1
size: .
D: .
J: TRBJ1-2
DNA: TGCAGCGTCCCGGACCTATGGTATGGCTACACCTTC
CDR3: CSVPDLWYGYTF

V: TRBV20-1
size: .
D: .
J: TRBJ2-1
DNA: TGCAGTGCCCAGAGGAGGGACACCGACAATGAGCAGTTCTTC
CDR3: CSAQRRDTDNEQFF

V: TRBV5-1
size: many
D: .
J: TRBJ2-7
DNA: TGCGCCAGCAGCTTGGGGGACTTGGCCCACTACGAGCAGTACTTC
CDR3: CASSLGDLAHYEQYF

V: TRBV7-9
size: many
D: TRBD2
J: TRBJ2-7
DNA: TGTGCCAGCAGCTTAGATCTAGCGGATGATTACGAGCAGTACTTC
CDR3: CASSLDLADDYEQYF

V: TRBV2
size: many
D: .
J: TRBJ2-7
DNA: TGTGCCAGCAGTGAAAGTAGAAGGGACCAGTACTTC
CDR3: CASSESRRDQYF

V: TRBV5-5
size: many
D: .
J: TRBJ1-1
DNA: TGTGCCAGCAGCCGGGACCGAATTTACACTGAAGCTTTCTTT
CDR3: CASSRDRIYTEAFF

V: TRBV29-1
size: .
D: .
J: TRBJ1-5
DNA: TGCAGCGTTGGAGGGGGGCAGGGTCAGCCCCAGCATTTT
CDR3: CSVGGGQGQPQHF

V: TRBV4-2
size: many
D: .
J: TRBJ1-5
DNA: TGTGCCAGCAGCCAAGCGGGCAGTGGGCAGCCCCAGCATTTT
CDR3: CASSQAGSGQPQHF

V: TRBV7-6
size: .
D: .
J: TRBJ2-7
DNA: TGTGCCAGCAGCCCTGGCAGTGGGCTAGCTCCTCCCTACGAGCAGTACTTC
CDR3: CASSPGSGLAPPYEQYF

V: TRBV7-3
size: .
D: .
J: TRBJ1-1
DNA: TGTGCCAGCAGCTTATTCTCCGGGGGGGTCACTGAAGCTTTCTTT
CDR3: CASSLFSGGVTEAFF

V: TRBV12-5
size: once
D: .
J: TRBJ1-6
DNA: TGTGCTAGTGGTTGGTCCGACGGTGGCAATTCACCCCTCCACTTT
CDR3: CASGWSDGGNSPLHF

V: TRBV4-1
size: many
D: TRBD1
J: TRBJ1-6
DNA: TGCGCCAGCAGCCCGCCTGCGGGGACAGGGAATTCACCCCTCCACTTT
CDR3: CASSPPAGTGNSPLHF

V: TRBV2
size: few
D: TRBD1
J: TRBJ1-5
DNA: TGTGCCAGCAGGGTAACAGGGGGACGGCCCCAGCATTTT
CDR3: CASRVTGGRPQHF

V: TRBV6-1
size: .
D: TRBD1
J: TRBJ1-2
DNA: TGTGCCAGCAGCGGCGGACAGGCCCACTTC
CDR3: CASSGGQAHF

V: TRBV29-1
size: few
D: .
J: TRBJ2-5
DNA: TGCAGTCGCCGGACCGCAGGAGAGACCCAGTACTTC
CDR3: CSRRTAGETQYF

V: TRBV2
size: few
D: .
J: TRBJ2-7
DNA: TGTGCCAGCAGTCCGCGGGGGCGTCAGAGCTCCTACGAGCAGTACTTC
CDR3: CASSPRGRQSSYEQYF

V: TRBV29-1
size: .
D: .
J: TRBJ1-4
DNA: TGCAGCGTGGATGGGGACCACGGCGGTGAAAAACTGTTTTTT
CDR3: CSVDGDHGGEKLFF

V: TRBV12-3/TRBV12-4
size: .
D: TRBD1
J: TRBJ2-5
DNA: TGTGCCAGCAGCCCAGGGGGCGCGGACTTC
CDR3: CASSPGGADF

V: TRBV7-9
size: .
D: TRBD1
J: TRBJ1-4
DNA: TGCGCCAGCAGCCAAGAAGGGACAGGGCGAAATGAAAAACTGTTTTTT
CDR3: CASSQEGTGRNEKLFF

V: TRBV3-1
size: .
D: .
J: TRBJ1-2
DNA: TGTGCCAGCAGCCAAAGCTTAGGCTTGATTAACTATGGCTACACCTTC
CDR3: CASSQSLGLINYGYTF

V: TRBV20-1
size: .
D: .
J: TRBJ1-1
DNA: TGCAGTGCTAGTAGGCAGGACAAAGCTTTCTTT
CDR3: CSASRQDKAFF